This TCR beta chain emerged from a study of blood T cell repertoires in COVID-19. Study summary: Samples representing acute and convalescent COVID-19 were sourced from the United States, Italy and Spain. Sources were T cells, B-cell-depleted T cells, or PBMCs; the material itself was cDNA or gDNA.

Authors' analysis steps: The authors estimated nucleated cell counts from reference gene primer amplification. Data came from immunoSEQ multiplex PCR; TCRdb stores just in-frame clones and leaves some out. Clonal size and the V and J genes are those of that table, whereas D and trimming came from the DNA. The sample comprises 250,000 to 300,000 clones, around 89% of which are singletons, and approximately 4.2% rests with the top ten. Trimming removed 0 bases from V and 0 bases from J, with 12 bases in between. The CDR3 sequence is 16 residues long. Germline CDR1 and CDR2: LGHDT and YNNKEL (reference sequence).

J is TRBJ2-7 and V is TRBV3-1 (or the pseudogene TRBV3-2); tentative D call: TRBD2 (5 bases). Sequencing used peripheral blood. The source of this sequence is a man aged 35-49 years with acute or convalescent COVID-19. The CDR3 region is CASSQDRAVSSYEQYF. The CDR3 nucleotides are TGTGCCAGCAGCCAAGATCGAGCGGTTAGCTCCTACGAGCAGTACTTC.